The rows below give T cell receptor beta chains drawn from one sample of a study of cytomegalovirus exposure and HLA in healthy donors. Libraries were prepared by immunoSEQ multiplex PCR; TCRdb keeps only in-frame clonotypes and omits some of them. This table holds approximately 80,000 clones. Sequencing was done on a sample of PBMCs. These receptors came from a woman in her twenties or thirties in good health and CMV-seronegative. The CDR3 runs from the conserved cysteine through the conserved F or W. The order of the fields is V gene, J gene, CDR3 protein.

TRBV5-1,TRBJ2-2,CASAAGGGRYTGELFF
TRBV11-3,TRBJ2-7,CASSLSGQPYEQYF
TRBV6-1,TRBJ1-5,CASSPKRQNNQPQHF
TRBV5-4,TRBJ1-2,CASSSGQGAWGYTF
TRBV5-1,TRBJ2-7,CASSLTGENYEQYF
TRBV10-2,TRBJ2-1,CASSELQGWNEQFF
TRBV7-9,TRBJ2-7,CASSSLLAAYEQYF
TRBV6-1,TRBJ1-5,CASSEANRGYQPQHF
TRBV11-2,TRBJ2-1,CASSLDSDRGRNEQFF
TRBV28,TRBJ1-1,CASSFPGRGTEAFF
TRBV30,TRBJ2-3,CAWNLVGTDTQYF
TRBV27,TRBJ2-7,CASSPLAGASYEQYF
TRBV7-9,TRBJ2-7,CASSQGAEQYF